This TCR beta chain was captured by sequencing in a study of vaccination effects on CD4 cells after COVID-19. Study information: Two doses of either BNT162b2 or mRNA-1273 were given to each participant.

Sequencing was performed with immunoSEQ multiplex PCR; in TCRdb, only in-frame clones are kept and a portion is missing. The sample consists of 70,000 to 75,000 clones, over 65% of them appearing once. Whole-study results and caveats: Vaccine- and infection-induced clones showed marked clonal contraction late following vaccination.

Germline CDR1 and CDR2: SGDLS and YYNGEE. V was clipped by 0 bases and J by 5 bases, with 5 bases between them. There are 13 residues in the CDR3. Within the ViraFEST assay, antigen-specific CD4+ T cells underwent expansion with viral peptide pools prior to sequencing. Culture lasted about 11 days before CD4+ T cell isolation. According to the study, vaccine recipients showed no prior SARS-CoV-2 infection and negative nucleocapsid antibodies. At days 3 and 7, half of the medium was exchanged for IL-2 medium. For this clone: Antigen unknown.

The chain uses TRBV9 and TRBJ2-2; no firm D call. The sample here was CD4+ T cells from PBMCs cultured with HCoV-OC43 spike peptides, taken before COVID-19 vaccination. Subset specified: HCoV-OC43 spike overlapping peptide pool stimulation. The receptor comes from a human donor who received a COVID-19 vaccine. The CDR3 spells CASSVDLTGELFF. DNA of the CDR3: TGTGCCAGCAGCGTAGACTTAACCGGGGAGCTGTTTTTT.